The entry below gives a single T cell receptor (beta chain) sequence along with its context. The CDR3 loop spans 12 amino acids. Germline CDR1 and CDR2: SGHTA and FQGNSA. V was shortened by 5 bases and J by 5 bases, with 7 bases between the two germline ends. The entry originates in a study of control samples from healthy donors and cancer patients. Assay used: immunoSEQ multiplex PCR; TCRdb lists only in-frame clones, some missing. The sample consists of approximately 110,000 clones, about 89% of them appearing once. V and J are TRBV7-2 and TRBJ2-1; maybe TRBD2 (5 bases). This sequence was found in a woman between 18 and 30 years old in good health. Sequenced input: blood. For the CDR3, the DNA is TGTGCCAGCAGCCGGGATCACAATGAGCAGTTCTTC. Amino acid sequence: CASSRDHNEQFF.